This section outlines one T cell receptor beta chain sequence together with its context. Antigen specificity is unknown. Each donor's blood draw was around 10 milliliters of peripheral blood. This entry comes from a study of blood T cells in healthy people across ages. In the study overall: With template switching, about one barcoded beta molecule was captured per two T cells. Study findings and constraints: Roughly linear age-related decline in beta diversity appeared, significant by age roughly 40.

V was cut by 6 bases and J by 7 bases, with 7 bases left in between. The CDR3 is 12 amino acids. Germline CDR1 is MNHEY and CDR2 is SVGEGT. The second PCR ran about 6 to 12 cycles with a sample-barcoded 5' primer and J-beta primers. Every cDNA molecule carried a tag from a template-switch adaptor bearing 12 random nucleotides. Via MiXCR, TCRdb re-called the 5' RACE reads, giving one row per CDR3 protein. The sample has 980,000 or so distinct CDR3 sequences, 40% to 60% seen once. V usage is TRBV6-2 or TRBV6-3 and J usage is TRBJ1-6; D is unresolved. Material for sequencing was blood. The receptor comes from a man aged 30-40 years in good health. In DNA, the CDR3 is TGTGCCAGCAGGCGAATAAATTCACCCCTCCACTTT. Protein product: CASRRINSPLHF.